This TCR beta chain derives from a study of cytomegalovirus exposure and HLA in healthy donors. The study, taken as a whole, reports: In a later analysis, compared with equally common non-associated chains, HLA-associated beta chains were more expanded. TCR beta V- and J-gene trimming was later associated with a missense DCLRE1C variant. It was only CMV serostatus that was available as immune exposure information.

60 Vbeta and 13 Jbeta primers were used in PCR. Measured with immunoSEQ multiplex PCR; TCRdb has only the in-frame clones, and not every one. Among 150,000 to 200,000 clones listed, 79% were seen once. CDR1 is LNHNV and CDR2 is YYDKDF in the germline V gene (reference sequence). Trimming cost V 3 bases and J 4 bases, with 22 bases left between them. The CDR3 is made up of 18 amino acids. On this clone itself: Its antigen is still unknown.

The origin of this receptor is a woman in her fifties or sixties in good health and CMV-seronegative. The chain has TRBV15 and TRBJ1-3; weak D call: TRBD1 (5 bases). Sequenced: PBMCs. In nucleotides, the CDR3 is TGTGCCACCAGCAGCTTTCCCAAGCAAAGGGGTGGAGGAAACACCATATATTTT. It translates to CATSSFPKQRGGGNTIYF.